This is a list of T cell receptor beta chains from one sample in a study of shared clonotypes between healthy human individuals. Sequencing was performed with immunoSEQ multiplex PCR; in TCRdb, only in-frame clones are kept and a portion is missing. The sample lists approximately 740,000 clones, 74% seen once, with over 1.5% in the top ten. The sample was memory CD4+ T cells sorted from blood. Receptors originate from a woman in her twenties or thirties in good health. Both conserved end residues are part of each CDR3. Each record gives: CDR3 protein, CDR3 DNA, D gene, clone size, J gene, CDR3 length, V gene. The D gene is left open where the match is weak. Clone size is stated in some rows and not others, as once, few, many or a class when expanded.

CDR3 protein: CASSSDRASYEQYF
CDR3 DNA: TGTGCCAGCAGTTCTGACAGGGCGTCCTACGAGCAGTACTTC
D gene: TRBD1
clone size: few
J gene: TRBJ2-7
CDR3 length: 14
V gene: TRBV7-9

CDR3 protein: CASSLESGPPFETQYF
CDR3 DNA: TGTGCCAGCAGCTTGGAGTCAGGACCGCCCTTTGAGACGCAGTATTTT
D gene: -
clone size: once
J gene: TRBJ2-3
CDR3 length: 16
V gene: TRBV11-2

CDR3 protein: CASSLAGMGYNEQFF
CDR3 DNA: TGTGCCAGCAGCTTAGCCGGAATGGGCTACAATGAGCAGTTCTTC
D gene: -
clone size: -
J gene: TRBJ2-1
CDR3 length: 15
V gene: TRBV11-3

CDR3 protein: CATGKQLATNEKLFF
CDR3 DNA: TGTGCCACCGGGAAACAGCTTGCAACTAATGAAAAACTGTTTTTT
D gene: -
clone size: -
J gene: TRBJ1-4
CDR3 length: 15
V gene: TRBV19

CDR3 protein: CASSGTWVDDQYF
CDR3 DNA: TGTGCCAGCAGCGGGACATGGGTCGATGACCAGTACTTC
D gene: -
clone size: -
J gene: TRBJ2-5
CDR3 length: 13
V gene: TRBV2

CDR3 protein: CASSIRALNTGELFF
CDR3 DNA: TGTGCCAGTAGTATAAGGGCTTTGAACACCGGGGAGCTGTTTTTT
D gene: -
clone size: -
J gene: TRBJ2-2
CDR3 length: 15
V gene: TRBV19

CDR3 protein: CAWSKQGNTEAFF
CDR3 DNA: TGTGCCTGGAGTAAACAAGGGAACACTGAAGCTTTCTTT
D gene: -
clone size: -
J gene: TRBJ1-1
CDR3 length: 13
V gene: TRBV30

CDR3 protein: CASSDRGNSYEQYF
CDR3 DNA: TGTGCCAGCAGTGACAGGGGGAACTCCTACGAGCAGTACTTC
D gene: TRBD1
clone size: -
J gene: TRBJ2-7
CDR3 length: 14
V gene: TRBV6-1

CDR3 protein: CASSQDSGVMNTEAFF
CDR3 DNA: TGCGCCAGCAGCCAAGATTCGGGGGTGATGAACACTGAAGCTTTCTTT
D gene: -
clone size: -
J gene: TRBJ1-1
CDR3 length: 16
V gene: TRBV4-1

CDR3 protein: CASSSPGGAGNTIYF
CDR3 DNA: TGTGCCAGCAGTTCCCCTGGGGGGGCTGGAAACACCATATATTTT
D gene: -
clone size: -
J gene: TRBJ1-3
CDR3 length: 15
V gene: TRBV28

CDR3 protein: CASSLGQGPDTQYF
CDR3 DNA: TGTGCCAGCAGCCTGGGACAGGGCCCAGATACGCAGTATTTT
D gene: TRBD1
clone size: -
J gene: TRBJ2-3
CDR3 length: 14
V gene: TRBV4-2

CDR3 protein: CARSPFELERIRVTQYF
CDR3 DNA: TGTGCCAGAAGCCCATTTGAGTTAGAACGCATTAGGGTAACCCAGTACTTC
D gene: -
clone size: -
J gene: TRBJ2-5
CDR3 length: 17
V gene: TRBV5-3

CDR3 protein: CASSLSRPDEAFF
CDR3 DNA: TGTGCCAGCAGTTTATCCAGGCCAGATGAAGCTTTCTTT
D gene: -
clone size: -
J gene: TRBJ1-1
CDR3 length: 13
V gene: TRBV28

CDR3 protein: CASSRGTGGFEQYF
CDR3 DNA: TGTGCCAGCAGTCGGGGGACTGGGGGATTCGAGCAGTACTTC
D gene: -
clone size: -
J gene: TRBJ2-7
CDR3 length: 14
V gene: TRBV27

CDR3 protein: CASSLVWETYNEQFF
CDR3 DNA: TGTGCCAGCAGCTTAGTCTGGGAAACCTACAATGAGCAGTTCTTC
D gene: -
clone size: -
J gene: TRBJ2-1
CDR3 length: 15
V gene: TRBV11-2

CDR3 protein: CASSLRADPSTDTQYF
CDR3 DNA: TGTGCCAGCAGCTTGAGAGCGGACCCTAGCACAGATACGCAGTATTTT
D gene: -
clone size: -
J gene: TRBJ2-3
CDR3 length: 16
V gene: TRBV7-8

CDR3 protein: CASSDKGHYGYTF
CDR3 DNA: TGTGCCAGCAGTGATAAGGGGCACTATGGCTACACCTTC
D gene: -
clone size: -
J gene: TRBJ1-2
CDR3 length: 13
V gene: TRBV2

CDR3 protein: CASSRRGTSGRISDEQFF
CDR3 DNA: TGTGCCAGCAGCCGAAGGGGGACTAGCGGGAGGATCAGCGATGAGCAGTTCTTC
D gene: TRBD2
clone size: -
J gene: TRBJ2-1
CDR3 length: 18
V gene: TRBV7-2

CDR3 protein: CASSQTGGRVHEQYF
CDR3 DNA: TGTGCCAGCAGCCAAACCGGCGGGAGGGTGCACGAGCAGTACTTC
D gene: TRBD2
clone size: -
J gene: TRBJ2-7
CDR3 length: 15
V gene: TRBV14

CDR3 protein: CASSISVGYTEAFF
CDR3 DNA: TGTGCCAGCAGTATCTCAGTGGGGTACACTGAAGCTTTCTTT
D gene: -
clone size: -
J gene: TRBJ1-1
CDR3 length: 14
V gene: TRBV28